The 14 T cell receptor beta chains below come from one sample, sequenced in a study of CD8+ T cells in alopecia areata. Extraction of RNA preceded its reverse transcription into cDNA, which served as the sequencing template. Assay used: immunoSEQ multiplex PCR; TCRdb lists only in-frame clones, some missing. The data show some 170,000 clones, around 71% seen once. The specimen was CD8+ T cells sorted from blood, collected at week 0. These TCRs come from a human donor with alopecia areata.

This clone occurred a few times. V usage is TRBV9 and J usage is TRBJ2-5; no reliable D call. Germline loops: CDR1 SGDLS, CDR2 YYNGEE. CDR3 length: 12 residues. Trimming left V 3 bases short and J 5 bases short, with 8 bases between. The CDR3 here is CASSAGMETQYF. The CDR3 coding sequence is TGTGCCAGCAGCGCCGGAATGGAGACCCAGTACTTC.

V gene TRBV11-1 combines with J gene TRBJ2-5, with 9 bases that match TRBD1. Germline-derived CDR1 and CDR2 are SGHAT and FQDESV (reference sequence). The CDR3 contains 16 residues. V was pared by 6 bases and J by 5 bases, with 13 bases of the junction left unmatched. The CDR3 nucleotides read TGTGCCAGCAGAAGTCGGGAGACAGGGGGGTCCGAGACCCAGTACTTC. This translates into CASRSRETGGSETQYF.

This clone was counted between two and nine times. The rearrangement links TRBV19 to TRBJ2-1; 7 bases match TRBD2. The CDR3 loop spans 13 amino acids. The trim removed 3 bases at V and 9 bases at J, leaving 5 bases unmatched. Germline CDR1 is LNHDA and CDR2 is SQIVND (reference sequence). In DNA, the CDR3 is TGTGCCAGTAGTATGGGAGCGGGGTTTGAGCAGTTCTTC. Its translation is CASSMGAGFEQFF.

The chain uses TRBV2 and TRBJ2-4; possible D gene TRBD2, 6 bases. CDR3 length: 13 residues. The V gene's germline CDR1 is SNHLY and CDR2 FYNNEI. Trimming left V 8 bases short and J 5 bases short, with 13 bases between. CDR3 sequence (DNA): TGTGCCAGCTACCGGGACTCGGAAAACATTCAGTACTTC. Amino acids: CASYRDSENIQYF. Supplemented by reference TRBV2 and TRBJ2-4, the full variable domain reads EPEVTQTPSHQVTQMGQEVILRCVPISNHLYFYWYRQILGQKVEFLVSFYNNEISEKSEIFDDQFSVERPDGSNFTLKIRSTKLEDSAMYFCASYRDSENIQYFGAGTRLSVL.

This clone was observed once. This sequence joins TRBV2 and TRBJ2-3, with D possibly being TRBD2 (6 bases). The V gene lost 8 bases and the J gene lost 2 bases, with 14 bases spanning the gap. Germline CDR1 is SNHLY and CDR2 is FYNNEI. CDR3 length: 14 residues. CDR3 residues: CASWRGLNTDTQYF. CDR3 nucleotide sequence: TGTGCCAGCTGGCGGGGACTTAACACAGATACGCAGTATTTT.

In the case of this clone: The conserved closing phenylalanine or tryptophan is absent in this CDR3, likely reflecting a read error. The limits of the CDR3 on the DNA are not certain, so only TCRdb's listed CDR3 is given. The chain recombines TRBV6-6 with TRBJ2-7; TRBD2, the D gene given by the table, was not confirmed from the DNA. The CDR3 has 12 residues if both end residues are counted. Per germline, CDR1 MNHNY and CDR2 SVGAGI (reference sequence). The CDR3 loop is CASSSDGAGRVI.

This clone came up a few times. The chain couples TRBV23-1 to TRBJ1-2; D unclear. TRBV23-1 counts as an open reading frame of uncertain function. The CDR3 is made up of 14 amino acids. V was trimmed by 7 bases and J by 4 bases, leaving 16 bases between them. CDR3 sequence: CASTLRASSYGYTF. The CDR3, as DNA: TGCGCCAGCACCCTCCGGGCAAGTAGCTATGGCTACACCTTC.

V and J are TRBV5-1 and TRBJ2-7; the D gene is possibly TRBD2 (7 bases). V was cut by 1 base and J by 5 bases, with 19 bases left in between. This CDR3 comprises 16 residues. In germline, CDR1 is SGHRS, CDR2 YFSETQ. CDR3 loop: CASSLTPAGATDEQYF. In nucleotides, the CDR3 is TGCGCCAGCAGCTTGACCCCCGCGGGGGCTACCGACGAGCAGTACTTC.

This rearrangement joins TRBV29-1 to TRBJ1-3; unclear D gene. From germline, CDR1 is SQVTM and CDR2 ANQGSEA. V was pared by 6 bases and J by 0 bases, with 12 bases between. This CDR3 has 14 amino acids. CDR3 DNA: TGCAGCGTAAACCTAGAGAGCTCTGGAAACACCATATATTTT. It encodes CSVNLESSGNTIYF.

For this clone: Other DNA sequences of this sample code for an identical CDR3. The chain recombines TRBV30 with TRBJ2-7; 7 bases match TRBD1. CDR3 length equals 12 residues. Trimming at V came to 1 base and at J to 4 bases, leaving 1 base not matched to a gene. Germline V lookup: CDR1 GTSNPN, CDR2 SVGIG (reference sequence). The CDR3 protein is CAWSGDSYEQYF. CDR3 sequence (DNA): TGTGCCTGGAGTGGGGACAGTTACGAGCAGTACTTC.

This clone appeared a few times. This chain joins TRBV5-6 and TRBJ1-1, with a weak D call TRBD1 (5 bases). Germline-derived CDR1 and CDR2 are SGHDT and YYEEEE. V was clipped by 3 bases and J by 7 bases, with 10 bases between them. The CDR3 runs to 12 residues. The DNA of the CDR3 is TGTGCCAGCAGCTCAGATGACAGTGAAGCTTTCTTT. Translated: CASSSDDSEAFF.

This clone was observed a handful of times. The gene calls are TRBV11-2 and TRBJ2-1; TRBD1 is a possible D gene (7 bases). Germline lookup yields CDR1 SGHAT and CDR2 FQNNGV. This CDR3 has 16 amino acids. The V end was cut by 5 bases, the J end by 7 bases, with 21 bases between. The CDR3 loop is CASSPRGAGQLNEQFF. CDR3 sequence (DNA): TGTGCCAGCAGCCCCAGGGGGGCGGGACAGCTAAATGAGCAGTTCTTC. The full variable domain, in which reference TRBV11-2 and TRBJ2-1 provide the parts outside the CDR3, is EAGVAQSPRYKIIEKRQSVAFWCNPISGHATLYWYQQILGQGPKLLIQFQNNGVVDDSQLPKDRFSAERLKGVDSTLKIQPAKLEDSAVYLCASSPRGAGQLNEQFFGPGTRLTVL.

The chain has TRBV7-3 and TRBJ1-1; D is undetermined. V gave up 5 bases and J gave up 3 bases, with 13 bases separating them. The CDR3 length is 14 residues. Germline assignment: CDR1 SGHTA and CDR2 FQGTGA. CDR3 loop: CASSPGVGDTEAFF. CDR3 DNA: TGTGCCAGCAGCCCTGGAGTTGGGGACACTGAAGCTTTCTTT.

This clone showed up just a few times. J is TRBJ2-1 and V is TRBV5-6; weak D call: TRBD2 (6 bases). The CDR3 is 18 amino acids. CDR1 and CDR2 from the germline V gene are SGHDT and YYEEEE. Trimming pared 3 bases from V and 4 bases from J, leaving 23 bases between. The CDR3 loop is CASSSRETSGGVYNEQFF. The CDR3 DNA reads as TGTGCCAGCAGCTCCCGAGAGACTAGTGGAGGGGTTTACAATGAGCAGTTCTTC.